This T cell receptor beta chain originates from a study of vaccination and CD4 T cells after COVID-19. Oncomine TCR Beta short-read sequencing was applied to DNA from cultured CD4+ T cells. TCRdb recomputed calls from the PCR reads with MiXCR, one row per CDR3 protein. Of about 20,000 distinct CDR3 sequences in the sample, roughly 46% were seen once. Treatment: approximately nine-day PBMC culture with coronavirus spike peptide pools or control peptides (ViraFEST assay). Germline V lookup: CDR1 GTSNPN, CDR2 SVGIG (reference sequence). This CDR3 is built from 14 residues. Deletions cut 0 bases from V and 6 bases from J, with 14 bases between. Comments on this clonotype: Its antigen remains unknown.

This sequence was found in a human donor who had recovered from COVID-19. The source material was CD4+ T cells from blood, cultured in vitro, sampled after SARS-CoV-2 vaccination. The J gene is TRBJ1-2, the V gene TRBV30; possibly TRBD1 for D (5 bases). For the CDR3, the DNA is TGTGCCTGGAGTGTACACGGAGGGGCGGATGGCTACACCTTC. This gives the protein CAWSVHGGADGYTF.